This T cell receptor (beta chain) was sequenced in a study of shared clonotypes between healthy human individuals (dated by TCRdb to 2018 to 2021). About the investigation overall: Three men and two women, aged 18 to 49 years, made up the cohort. Each donor's leukapheresis produced roughly between roughly 0.94 and 9.5 billion PBMCs. The study deeply sequenced blood TCR repertoires of five healthy adults to estimate repertoire size and the extent of clonotype sharing between individuals. For each donor, CD4 naive and CD4 memory were each given three plates, CD8 naive was given two plates, and CD8 memory was given one plate. Different laboratories and diverse techniques were used to prepare libraries and sequence TCR repertoires, to increase sequencing depth and limit assay-specific biases. The study at large found these results: Because the study included only a small number of donors, the genetic and exposure-history diversity represented was limited. Only blood was sampled, and tissue TCR repertoires likely differ from those in blood. Naive subsets generally had larger estimated clonotype richness than memory subsets. Pairwise subsampling indicated that sequencing depth was expected to affect the degree of clonotype sharing among donors. Higher generation probabilities were observed for clonotypes shared by all four sorted-subset donors than for non-shared clonotypes. Even with the large sequencing depth, rarefaction of the sorted-subset datasets indicated that sequencing was incomplete. Across a handful of donors, roughly 5% of naive CD4, around 3.5% of naive CD8, approximately 2.5% of memory CD4, and around 0.4% of memory CD8 clonotypes were shared.

For the CD8 naive samples, CD45RO-negative cells were positively selected for CCR7, yielding a CD45RA+CCR7+ population from which TemRA cells were excluded. Healthy HIV-negative adults with no recently reported acute infections or vaccinations were included as donors. Only Caucasian adults living in Nashville, Tennessee, USA were represented among the donors. Blood was collected by leukapheresis, and PBMCs were isolated by Ficoll-Histopaque density gradient centrifugation and then cryopreserved in liquid nitrogen vapor phase. Analytical flow cytometry was used to check the purity and quantity of every magnetically sorted T cell population. Each sorted fraction had its genomic DNA isolated and then quantified by UV absorbance on a Nanodrop 2000c. As to this clone: It lacks a known antigen. No qualities accompany the bases; no much larger clone lies one base away.

TCR CDR3 regions were amplified from genomic DNA by multiplex PCR using the deep immunoSEQ assay. Genomic DNA extracted from each cell subset was distributed evenly over all wells of several immunoSEQ 96-well plates, and each plate served as one replicate. For sorted subsets, 150 to 250 ng of genomic DNA, equivalent to around 31,000 T cell genomes, went into each replicate PCR. Purified libraries were quantified with a Qubit 3.0 fluorometer, sized on a Bioanalyzer 2100, and re-quantified with the KAPA Library Quantification kit. Every immunoSEQ 96-well plate was sequenced on a separate single-read 150-cycle Illumina NextSeq 550 flow cell. On the authors' methods: Because only junctional sequences without quality scores were contained in the immunoSEQ output, filtering matching that applied to full-length reads could not be performed. To assign V/J genes and CDR3, sequences were annotated using PyIR, a Python wrapper for IgBLAST v1.9, with IMGT germline references. Reads were filtered out if the reads had weak V/J assignments (E-value above 1e-6), no CDR3, stop codons, out-of-frame junctions, or ambiguous translated residues. V3J clonotypes were defined as sequences sharing the same inferred V gene, J gene, and CDR3 amino acid sequence. Percentage overlap between repertoires was computed as shared unique clonotypes divided by the size of the smaller repertoire. Three approaches were used to assess repertoire richness: RTK rarefaction, the Chao1 estimator, and Recon v2.1 estimates of unobserved clonotypes. Generation probabilities for all TCRbeta clonotypes obtained by the gDNA method from a handful of donors were computed using OLGA. Entries here come from immuneACCESS through TCRdb and include only in-frame sequences with V and J called. Some clones fail to appear in such tables; in the studies checked, an unresolved V gene covers under half of the shortfall, and the cause of the remainder is unknown. That table gives V, J and clone size, and the DNA gave D and trimming. The sample table lists about 590,000 clones, around 95% of them with a count of one. About 0.11% of the sample is in the top ten clones.

This sequence originates from a woman aged 25 to 39 in good health. Sequences were obtained from naive CD8+ T cells sorted from blood. The sample's cell subset or site label, in plain terms: CD45RA+CCR7+.

The CDR3: CASSLTTSGSNEQFF. The DNA sequence is as follows: TGCGCCAGCAGCCTCACGACTAGCGGGAGCAATGAGCAGTTCTTC. The V and J genes are TRBV4-1 and TRBJ2-1, with 12 central nucleotides matching TRBD2. The junction shows trimming of 4 bases on V and 6 bases on J, and the gene matches do not reach 4 bases of it. From cysteine to phenylalanine, the CDR3 is 15 amino acids long. Left in the record is the CDR3 DNA by itself, 45 bases read in frame from the first base. In the germline V gene, CDR1 corresponds to MGHRA and CDR2 to YSYEKL.